Only one count was recorded for the clone carrying this TCR beta chain. Antigen specificity is unknown. Drawing of peripheral blood yielded 8.5 to 10 milliliters from each donor. Then a second PCR, running roughly 7 to 11 cycles, was carried out with a sample-barcoded 5' primer and a J-beta primer mix. The study obtained at least 2.5 million CDR3-containing paired-end reads from every sample. TCRdb fed the 5' RACE reads into MiXCR, producing one record per CDR3 protein. The sample has roughly 800,000 distinct CDR3 sequences, more than 45% seen once. Deletions cut 6 bases from V and 7 bases from J, with 21 bases between. The CDR3 sequence is 15 residues long. Germline values: CDR1 LNHDA, CDR2 SQIVND (reference sequence). This entry belongs to a study of blood T cells in healthy people across ages. Overall study findings and caveats: It was not possible, with unsorted PBMCs, to conclusively compare naive and antigen-experienced cells.

This receptor was identified in a man aged 25-40 years in good health. The V and J genes are TRBV19 and TRBJ2-5; D is perhaps TRBD1 or TRBD2 (5 bases each). Material: blood. DNA of the CDR3: TGTGCCAGTAGCAACCGGGACGGGGATTACAGGACCCAGTACTTC. Amino acids: CASSNRDGDYRTQYF.